The rows below give T cell receptor beta chains drawn from one sample of a study of blood T cell repertoires in COVID-19. TCRdb's table, derived via immunoSEQ multiplex PCR, lists solely in-frame clones and lacks some. In the table there are 12,000 to 15,000 clones, roughly 89% of which are singletons. Sequenced sample: peripheral blood. These receptors originate from a human donor in a cohort sampled during active COVID-19. Each CDR3 is given with its conserved first and last residue. Each record gives: V gene, D gene, J gene, clone size, CDR3 protein, CDR3 DNA. The D gene is left open where the match is weak. Clone size is not always given. Where it is, it says once, few, many or a class for expanded clones.

v_gene: TRBV6-6
d_gene: NA
j_gene: TRBJ2-5
abundance: NA
CDR3aa: CASSYSSGMETQYF
CDR3nt: TGTGCCAGCAGTTACTCTTCCGGGATGGAGACCCAGTACTTC

v_gene: TRBV5-1
d_gene: TRBD2
j_gene: TRBJ2-3
abundance: NA
CDR3aa: CASSLSGGWDTQYF
CDR3nt: TGCGCCAGCAGCTTGAGCGGGGGGTGGGATACGCAGTATTTT

v_gene: TRBV25-1
d_gene: TRBD1
j_gene: TRBJ1-1
abundance: NA
CDR3aa: CASSGGGTEAFF
CDR3nt: TGTGCCAGCTCAGGGGGCGGCACTGAAGCTTTCTTT

v_gene: TRBV5-8
d_gene: NA
j_gene: TRBJ2-1
abundance: NA
CDR3aa: CASRLSGTSGSYNEQFF
CDR3nt: TGTGCCAGCAGATTATCCGGGACTTCGGGCTCCTACAATGAGCAGTTCTTC

v_gene: TRBV30
d_gene: NA
j_gene: TRBJ1-1
abundance: NA
CDR3aa: CAWSADQGTEAFF
CDR3nt: TGTGCCTGGAGTGCCGACCAGGGGACTGAAGCTTTCTTT

v_gene: TRBV18
d_gene: TRBD2
j_gene: TRBJ2-5
abundance: NA
CDR3aa: CASSYGTSNRETQYF
CDR3nt: TGTGCCAGCTCGTACGGGACTAGCAATCGGGAGACCCAGTACTTC

v_gene: TRBV29-1
d_gene: TRBD1
j_gene: TRBJ1-2
abundance: once
CDR3aa: CSVGDRGYGYTF
CDR3nt: TGCAGCGTTGGAGACAGGGGCTATGGCTACACCTTC

v_gene: TRBV24-1
d_gene: NA
j_gene: TRBJ1-1
abundance: NA
CDR3aa: CATSAGDGRTEAFF
CDR3nt: TGTGCCACCAGTGCGGGAGACGGGCGGACTGAAGCTTTCTTT

v_gene: TRBV25-1
d_gene: NA
j_gene: TRBJ2-6
abundance: NA
CDR3aa: CASSPGVTGANVLTF
CDR3nt: TGTGCCAGCAGTCCAGGGGTTACTGGGGCCAACGTCCTGACTTTC

v_gene: TRBV3-1/TRBV3-2
d_gene: TRBD1
j_gene: TRBJ1-2
abundance: NA
CDR3aa: CASSQDRSNYGYTF
CDR3nt: TGTGCCAGCAGCCAGGACAGGAGTAACTATGGCTACACCTTC

v_gene: TRBV5-6
d_gene: TRBD2
j_gene: TRBJ2-1
abundance: few
CDR3aa: CASSHGTTTEQFF
CDR3nt: TGTGCCAGCAGCCACGGGACTACTACTGAGCAGTTCTTC

v_gene: TRBV19
d_gene: NA
j_gene: TRBJ1-2
abundance: NA
CDR3aa: CASKPGVFDYGYTF
CDR3nt: TGTGCCAGTAAGCCGGGAGTTTTTGACTATGGCTACACCTTC

v_gene: TRBV24-1
d_gene: TRBD1
j_gene: TRBJ2-1
abundance: NA
CDR3aa: CAASGGISKSSYNEQFF
CDR3nt: TGTGCCGCCTCAGGGGGAATTAGTAAGAGCTCCTACAATGAGCAGTTCTTC

v_gene: TRBV19
d_gene: NA
j_gene: TRBJ2-2
abundance: NA
CDR3aa: CASSGQVQAGELFF
CDR3nt: TGTGCCAGTAGTGGTCAGGTGCAGGCCGGGGAGCTGTTTTTT

v_gene: TRBV6-6
d_gene: NA
j_gene: TRBJ1-6
abundance: NA
CDR3aa: CASSQTPYNSPLHF
CDR3nt: TGTGCCAGCAGCCAGACACCTTATAATTCACCCCTCCACTTT

v_gene: TRBV7-8
d_gene: NA
j_gene: TRBJ1-1
abundance: NA
CDR3aa: CASSPYEGDLTEAFF
CDR3nt: TGTGCCAGCAGCCCCTACGAGGGGGACCTCACTGAAGCTTTCTTT

v_gene: TRBV28
d_gene: NA
j_gene: TRBJ2-1
abundance: NA
CDR3aa: CASSLIPSSYNEQFF
CDR3nt: TGTGCCAGCAGTTTAATCCCCAGCTCCTACAATGAGCAGTTCTTC

v_gene: TRBV7-9
d_gene: NA
j_gene: TRBJ1-1
abundance: once
CDR3aa: CASSPTENTEAFF
CDR3nt: TGTGCCAGCAGCCCGACAGAAAACACTGAAGCTTTCTTT

v_gene: TRBV29-1
d_gene: NA
j_gene: TRBJ1-1
abundance: NA
CDR3aa: CSARGAGPTEAFF
CDR3nt: TGCAGCGCCCGTGGGGCAGGGCCCACTGAAGCTTTCTTT

v_gene: TRBV4-3
d_gene: NA
j_gene: TRBJ1-3
abundance: NA
CDR3aa: CASSLTAQVSGNTIYF
CDR3nt: TGCGCCAGCAGCCTCACGGCCCAGGTATCTGGAAACACCATATATTTT

v_gene: TRBV9
d_gene: TRBD2
j_gene: TRBJ2-3
abundance: NA
CDR3aa: CASSSSGTSTDTQYF
CDR3nt: TGTGCCAGCAGTTCTAGCGGGACTAGCACAGATACGCAGTATTTT

v_gene: TRBV24-1
d_gene: NA
j_gene: TRBJ1-5
abundance: NA
CDR3aa: CATSRQSNQPQHF
CDR3nt: TGTGCCACGAGCCGACAGTCTAATCAGCCCCAGCATTTT

v_gene: TRBV7-2
d_gene: NA
j_gene: TRBJ1-2
abundance: few
CDR3aa: CASRTSGGYGYTF
CDR3nt: TGTGCCAGCAGGACCTCGGGAGGGTATGGCTACACCTTC

v_gene: TRBV7-2
d_gene: TRBD2
j_gene: TRBJ2-3
abundance: NA
CDR3aa: CASSLGTSGRRDTQYF
CDR3nt: TGTGCCAGCAGCTTAGGTACTAGCGGGAGAAGGGATACGCAGTATTTT

v_gene: TRBV7-2
d_gene: NA
j_gene: TRBJ2-2
abundance: NA
CDR3aa: CASKSEAGELFF
CDR3nt: TGTGCCAGCAAAAGCGAGGCCGGGGAGCTGTTTTTT

v_gene: TRBV5-6
d_gene: TRBD1
j_gene: TRBJ1-2
abundance: NA
CDR3aa: CASSPGQAYGYTF
CDR3nt: TGTGCCAGCAGCCCGGGACAGGCCTATGGCTACACCTTC

v_gene: TRBV7-2
d_gene: TRBD2
j_gene: TRBJ2-5
abundance: NA
CDR3aa: CASSLVSGVKETQYF
CDR3nt: TGTGCCAGCAGCTTAGTGAGCGGGGTGAAAGAGACCCAGTACTTC

v_gene: TRBV9
d_gene: TRBD1
j_gene: TRBJ2-7
abundance: NA
CDR3aa: CASSVAIGDRWAEQYF
CDR3nt: TGTGCCAGCAGCGTCGCCATAGGGGACAGATGGGCCGAGCAGTACTTC

v_gene: TRBV27
d_gene: NA
j_gene: TRBJ2-7
abundance: NA
CDR3aa: CASKEGYEQYF
CDR3nt: TGTGCCAGCAAAGAGGGCTACGAGCAGTACTTC

v_gene: TRBV28
d_gene: TRBD1
j_gene: TRBJ2-7
abundance: NA
CDR3aa: CASSLEGAAYEQYF
CDR3nt: TGTGCCAGCAGTTTAGAGGGGGCGGCCTACGAGCAGTACTTC

v_gene: TRBV2
d_gene: TRBD1
j_gene: TRBJ1-2
abundance: few
CDR3aa: CASSTGQDSSYTF
CDR3nt: TGTGCCAGCAGTACCGGACAGGACTCGAGCTACACCTTC

v_gene: TRBV19
d_gene: NA
j_gene: TRBJ1-1
abundance: few
CDR3aa: CASSETKSEAFF
CDR3nt: TGTGCCAGTAGCGAGACTAAAAGTGAAGCTTTCTTT

v_gene: TRBV27
d_gene: TRBD1
j_gene: TRBJ1-1
abundance: NA
CDR3aa: CASSLGGGVRGEYEAFF
CDR3nt: TGTGCCAGCAGTTTAGGAGGGGGCGTTCGTGGTGAATACGAAGCTTTCTTT

v_gene: TRBV7-9
d_gene: NA
j_gene: TRBJ2-1
abundance: NA
CDR3aa: CASSGAGTSYNEQFF
CDR3nt: TGTGCCAGCAGCGGGGCCGGGACATCCTACAATGAGCAGTTCTTC

v_gene: TRBV6-5
d_gene: NA
j_gene: TRBJ1-1
abundance: NA
CDR3aa: CASLGGVNTEAFF
CDR3nt: TGTGCCAGCCTAGGAGGGGTAAACACTGAAGCTTTCTTT

v_gene: TRBV7-8
d_gene: TRBD1
j_gene: TRBJ2-1
abundance: NA
CDR3aa: CASSSPQGETYNEQFF
CDR3nt: TGTGCCAGCAGCTCCCCACAGGGGGAGACCTACAATGAGCAGTTCTTC

v_gene: TRBV6-1
d_gene: TRBD2
j_gene: TRBJ2-3
abundance: NA
CDR3aa: CASSGISGRARTDTQYF
CDR3nt: TGTGCCAGCAGTGGGATTAGCGGGAGGGCCCGCACAGATACGCAGTATTTT

v_gene: TRBV18
d_gene: NA
j_gene: TRBJ2-5
abundance: NA
CDR3aa: CASSPLPPGEGETQYF
CDR3nt: TGTGCCAGCTCACCACTTCCTCCAGGGGAAGGAGAGACCCAGTACTTC

v_gene: TRBV6-1
d_gene: NA
j_gene: TRBJ2-1
abundance: NA
CDR3aa: CASSVQGRSVYNEQFF
CDR3nt: TGTGCCAGCAGTGTCCAGGGCAGGTCCGTCTACAATGAGCAGTTCTTC

v_gene: TRBV19
d_gene: NA
j_gene: TRBJ1-1
abundance: NA
CDR3aa: CASSIGAGLSTEAFF
CDR3nt: TGTGCCAGTAGTATAGGGGCGGGGTTGAGCACTGAAGCTTTCTTT

v_gene: TRBV10-3
d_gene: TRBD1
j_gene: TRBJ1-6
abundance: NA
CDR3aa: CAISGQGLDSPLHF
CDR3nt: TGTGCCATCAGTGGACAGGGGCTGGATTCACCCCTCCACTTT

v_gene: TRBV7-2
d_gene: TRBD2
j_gene: TRBJ2-3
abundance: NA
CDR3aa: CASSLLAGGQLDTQYF
CDR3nt: TGTGCCAGCAGCTTACTAGCGGGGGGGCAGCTAGATACGCAGTATTTT

v_gene: TRBV9
d_gene: TRBD1
j_gene: TRBJ2-1
abundance: NA
CDR3aa: CASSVGLGTGTNEQFF
CDR3nt: TGTGCCAGCAGCGTAGGGTTGGGGACAGGGACGAATGAGCAGTTCTTC

v_gene: TRBV27
d_gene: NA
j_gene: TRBJ2-7
abundance: once
CDR3aa: CASSSGASYEQYF
CDR3nt: TGTGCCAGCAGTTCAGGGGCTTCCTACGAGCAGTACTTC

v_gene: TRBV29-1
d_gene: NA
j_gene: TRBJ1-5
abundance: NA
CDR3aa: CSVEIGGGGNQPQHF
CDR3nt: TGCAGCGTAGAGATAGGAGGAGGGGGCAATCAGCCCCAGCATTTT

v_gene: TRBV5-1
d_gene: TRBD1
j_gene: TRBJ1-1
abundance: NA
CDR3aa: CASSGGQGGNTEAFF
CDR3nt: TGCGCCAGCAGCGGGGGACAGGGCGGGAACACTGAAGCTTTCTTT

v_gene: TRBV6-2/TRBV6-3
d_gene: NA
j_gene: TRBJ2-7
abundance: NA
CDR3aa: CASSYSLASYEQYF
CDR3nt: TGTGCCAGCAGTTACTCGTTGGCCTCCTACGAGCAGTACTTC

v_gene: TRBV28
d_gene: TRBD2
j_gene: TRBJ2-7
abundance: NA
CDR3aa: CASSTPLAVYSYEQYF
CDR3nt: TGTGCCAGCAGTACCCCCCTAGCGGTATACTCCTACGAGCAGTACTTC

v_gene: TRBV7-9
d_gene: NA
j_gene: TRBJ2-3
abundance: NA
CDR3aa: CASSLVGPSTDTQYF
CDR3nt: TGTGCCAGCAGCTTAGTGGGGCCCAGCACAGATACGCAGTATTTT

v_gene: TRBV11-1
d_gene: NA
j_gene: TRBJ1-1
abundance: NA
CDR3aa: CASSRGGAGDTEAFF
CDR3nt: TGTGCCAGCAGCCGGGGCGGGGCCGGGGACACTGAAGCTTTCTTT

v_gene: TRBV2
d_gene: TRBD2
j_gene: TRBJ2-2
abundance: few
CDR3aa: CASRGGGPHTGELFF
CDR3nt: TGTGCCAGCAGGGGGGGAGGGCCGCACACCGGGGAGCTGTTTTTT

v_gene: TRBV9
d_gene: TRBD2
j_gene: TRBJ2-2
abundance: NA
CDR3aa: CASSVASGEVNGELFF
CDR3nt: TGTGCCAGCAGCGTAGCCAGCGGGGAGGTCAACGGGGAGCTGTTTTTT

v_gene: TRBV6-5
d_gene: TRBD1
j_gene: TRBJ2-7
abundance: NA
CDR3aa: CASSLTGYSSYEQYF
CDR3nt: TGTGCCAGCAGTTTGACAGGGTACTCCTCCTACGAGCAGTACTTC

v_gene: TRBV4-1
d_gene: NA
j_gene: TRBJ1-1
abundance: NA
CDR3aa: CASRGGTEAFF
CDR3nt: TGCGCCAGCAGGGGGGGGACTGAAGCTTTCTTT